Below are 16 T cell receptor beta chains sequenced from a single sample in a study of T cells in Graves' hyperthyroidism and ophthalmopathy. The TCR beta CDR3 regions underwent amplification using RNA transcripts as the source. Researchers ran a first-round RT-PCR on the TCR CDR3 using the HTBI primer set. TCRdb reprocessed the multiplex PCR reads via MiXCR and lists one record per CDR3 protein. The table lists over 500,000 distinct CDR3 sequences, around 16% of them singletons, with around 32% in the top ten. Sequenced: blood. The receptor source for this set is a woman aged 30 to 39 with Graves' ophthalmopathy.

In this sample, this clonotype turned up many times. The rearrangement uses TRBV4-3 and TRBJ1-1, with TRBD1 matching 7 bases. Germline V CDR1 and CDR2: LGHNA, YSLEER. The ends lost 3 bases at V and 0 bases at J; junction bases unmatched: 16. This CDR3 is 19 amino acids long. The CDR3 sequence: CASSHDIPGTVSMNTEAFF. The CDR3 nucleotides are TGCGCCAGCAGCCACGATATTCCCGGGACAGTAAGCATGAACACTGAAGCTTTCTTT.

A few counts support this clonotype. The chain combines TRBV25-1 with TRBJ1-1, with 9 bases fitting TRBD1. CDR3 length: 16 residues. V lost 10 bases, J lost 4 bases, and 16 bases stayed unmatched. Germline values: CDR1 MGHDK, CDR2 SYGVNS. CDR3 bases: TGTGCCAACCCAATCCGGGACAGGGAAGGGGGCACTGAAGCTTTCTTT. It is translated as CANPIRDREGGTEAFF.

The V call is TRBV12-3 or TRBV12-4, the J call TRBJ2-2, with D possibly being TRBD2 (6 bases). The CDR3 length is 15 residues. V was trimmed by 9 bases and J by 4 bases, leaving 18 bases between them. The CDR3 loop is CASSLGTAGTGELFF. The CDR3 DNA reads TGTGCCAGTTCCTTGGGGACTGCCGGCACCGGGGAGCTGTTTTTT.

This clonotype was found a few times. The rearrangement links TRBV5-4 to TRBJ1-1, with 7 bases lining up with TRBD1. The germline V gene has CDR1 SGHNT and CDR2 YYREEE (reference sequence). Trimming took 4 bases from V and 7 from J; bases not matched to a gene: 16. This CDR3 is built from 16 residues. CDR3 residues: CASSHNQGGGVFEAFF. CDR3 bases: TGTGCCAGCAGCCACAATCAGGGGGGGGGCGTATTTGAAGCTTTCTTT. The variable domain in full, completed from reference TRBV5-4 and TRBJ1-1, reads ETGVTQSPTHLIKTRGQQVTLRCSSQSGHNTVSWYQQALGQGPQFIFQYYREEENGRGNFPPRFSGLQFPNYSSELNVNALELDDSALYLCASSHNQGGGVFEAFFGQGTRLTVV.

This chain links TRBV28 with TRBJ1-6, with a tentative D call TRBD1 (6 bases). The V end lost 6 bases, the J end lost 10 bases, and 16 bases lay between the germline ends. CDR1 and CDR2 from the germline V gene are MDHEN and SYDVKM. This CDR3 is 14 amino acids long. CDR3 sequence reads: CASRPYRVFSPLHF. CDR3 sequence (DNA): TGTGCCAGCAGACCCTACAGGGTTTTCTCACCCCTCCACTTT.

This clonotype was counted at least ten times. This chain links TRBV20-1 with TRBJ2-5; 10 nucleotides agree with TRBD1. V trimming: 5 bases; J trimming: 3 bases; junction bases outside the gene matches: 6. This CDR3 region has 14 residues. Germline V gene sequence: CDR1 DFQATT, CDR2 SNEGSKA (reference sequence). In nucleotides, the CDR3 is TGCAGTGCTCAAAGAGGGACAGGGGAAGAGACCCAGTACTTC. Translating it yields CSAQRGTGEETQYF.

This clonotype was found many times. A read error may produce the germline difference seen at one junction end. The chain couples TRBV20-1 to TRBJ2-7; no clear D gene. Per the germline V gene, CDR1 is DFQATT and CDR2 is SNEGSKA (reference sequence). The CDR3 totals 10 residues. This CDR3 reads CSAGEYEQYF. The CDR3 region has the DNA TGCAGTGCTGGAGAATACGAGCAGTACTTC.

About this clonotype itself: This may arise from a read error, as a much more abundant clone is one base away. The rearrangement uses TRBV24-1 and TRBJ2-5; perhaps TRBD2 as D (5 bases). Germline loops: CDR1 KGHDR, CDR2 SFDVKD. CDR3 length equals 14 residues. Trimming took 2 bases from V and 4 from J, leaving 10 bases between them. The CDR3 DNA follows: TGTGCCACCAGTGATTCTGGAGGCTTAGAGACCCAGTACTTC. Residues: CATSDSGGLETQYF.

The gene calls are TRBV2 and TRBJ2-1; 11 bases match TRBD2. The V and J ends lost 5 bases and 3 bases, in that order; junction bases with no gene match: 6. The V gene's germline CDR1 is SNHLY and CDR2 FYNNEI. The CDR3 has 16 amino acids. The CDR3 bases are TGTGCCAGCAGTTCCCCGGGACTAGCGGTCTACAATGAGCAGTTCTTC. Translation: CASSSPGLAVYNEQFF.

The chain has TRBV10-3 and TRBJ2-7; D unresolved. The length of the CDR3 is 12 residues. Germline lookup yields CDR1 ENHRY and CDR2 SYGVKD. Trimming took 1 base from V and 6 from J, leaving 7 bases between them. The CDR3 reads CAISEFGTEQYF. The CDR3 coding sequence is TGTGCCATCAGTGAGTTCGGAACCGAGCAGTACTTC.

The table lists this clonotype with many counts. The J gene is TRBJ2-1, the V gene TRBV28; 13 nucleotides match TRBD2. The CDR3 sequence is 15 residues long. With V trimmed by 4 bases and J by 6 bases, 3 bases remained unmatched. Germline values: CDR1 MDHEN, CDR2 SYDVKM. CDR3 DNA: TGTGCCAGCAGTTGGACTAGCGGGAGTATCAATGAGCAGTTCTTC. This codes for CASSWTSGSINEQFF. Based on the CDR3 plus reference TRBV28 and TRBJ2-1, the full variable domain is DVKVTQSSRYLVKRTGEKVFLECVQDMDHENMFWYRQDPGLGLRLIYFSYDVKMKEKGDIPEGYSVSREKKERFSLILESASTNQTSMYLCASSWTSGSINEQFFGPGTRLTVL.

The chain carries TRBV6-1 and TRBJ1-1; 7 nucleotides match TRBD1. This CDR3 is 13 amino acids long. Trimming at V came to 7 bases and at J to 4 bases, leaving 6 bases not matched to a gene. In germline, CDR1 is MNHNS, CDR2 SASEGT. The CDR3 coding sequence is TGTGCCAGCAACACACAGGGGAGCACTGAAGCTTTCTTT. Its protein product is CASNTQGSTEAFF.

The rearrangement links TRBV18 to TRBJ2-1; 13 bases agree with TRBD2. Per the germline V gene, CDR1 is KGHSH and CDR2 is LQKENI. This CDR3 region has 19 residues. The junction had 12 bases not matched to a gene; V was cut back by 7 bases and J by 0 bases. The CDR3 sequence: CASLPTSGRALSSYNEQFF. CDR3 coding DNA: TGTGCCAGCTTGCCAACTAGCGGGAGGGCCCTCTCCTCCTACAATGAGCAGTTCTTC.

This clonotype was detected ten times or more. The V gene is TRBV5-1, the J gene TRBJ2-7; D is possibly TRBD1 (5 bases). The V and J ends lost 1 base and 7 bases respectively, with 18 bases between them. The CDR3 contains 15 residues. CDR1 and CDR2 (germline): SGHRS, YFSETQ. CDR3 DNA: TGCGCCAGCAGCTTGAATGAAGGGGTTTTCGGAGAGCAGTACTTC. This codes for CASSLNEGVFGEQYF.

V is TRBV7-9 and J is TRBJ2-7; 9 nucleotides match TRBD1. The CDR3 sequence is 16 residues long. After removal of 3 bases from V and 3 bases from J, the junction contained 9 bases not matched to a gene. Germline CDR1 reads SEHNR; CDR2 reads FQNEAQ (reference sequence). This chain's CDR3 is CASSLKPGQGGYEQYF. In DNA form, the CDR3 reads TGTGCCAGCAGCTTGAAGCCGGGACAGGGAGGCTACGAGCAGTACTTC. Filled out from reference TRBV7-9 and TRBJ2-7, the complete variable domain reads DTGVSQNPRHKITKRGQNVTFRCDPISEHNRLYWYRQTLGQGPEFLTYFQNEAQLEKSRLLSDRFSAERPKGSFSTLEIQRTEQGDSAMYLCASSLKPGQGGYEQYFGPGTRLTVT.

The chain is built from TRBV7-4 and TRBJ2-2; 14 bases agree with TRBD2. This CDR3 is 18 amino acids long. V was pared by 1 base and J by 5 bases, with 6 bases of the junction left unmatched. Germline CDR1 and CDR2: SGHVT and SQSDAQ. DNA of the CDR3: TGTGCCAGCAGCTTAGGGGGACTAGCGGGAGATCGGACCGGGGAGCTGTTTTTT. Encoded protein: CASSLGGLAGDRTGELFF.